This is a list of T cell receptor beta chains from one sample in a study of response to subunit inactivated influenza vaccine. One entry per CDR3 protein results from TCRdb running MiXCR on the RT-PCR reads. The table includes 590,000 or so distinct CDR3 sequences, 12% to 15% detected once. The sample consisted of PBMCs from blood, taken 14 to 15 days before vaccination. The receptors originated from a man aged 50 or older who received an inactivated influenza vaccine. Each CDR3 is given with its conserved first and last residue. A D gene is named only where the DNA matches it firmly. Part of the rows lack a size; the others show once, few, many or a class for expanded clones.

v_call: TRBV5-1; j_call: TRBJ2-1; d_call: TRBD1; clone_size: few; cdr3_nt: TGCGCCAGCAGCCCCGGGACAGGGTATCGGTTAGAGCAGTTCTTC; cdr3_aa: CASSPGTGYRLEQFF
v_call: TRBV20-1; j_call: TRBJ2-1; d_call: NA; clone_size: many; cdr3_nt: TGCAGTGCTAGAGATCTCTTCAATGAGCAGTTCTTC; cdr3_aa: CSARDLFNEQFF
v_call: TRBV20-1; j_call: TRBJ2-1; d_call: TRBD2; clone_size: NA; cdr3_nt: TGCAGTGCTAGACTACTAGCGGGAGCGGGGAATGAGCAGTTCTTC; cdr3_aa: CSARLLAGAGNEQFF
v_call: TRBV4-2; j_call: TRBJ1-5; d_call: NA; clone_size: NA; cdr3_nt: TGTGCCAGCAGCCAAGACCGGACTTACAATCAGCCCCAGCATTTT; cdr3_aa: CASSQDRTYNQPQHF
v_call: TRBV18; j_call: TRBJ2-1; d_call: TRBD2; clone_size: NA; cdr3_nt: TGTGCCAGCTCACCACCGAGGGCGGGAGTGCGAATTGAGCAGTTCTTC; cdr3_aa: CASSPPRAGVRIEQFF
v_call: TRBV12-3/TRBV12-4; j_call: TRBJ1-1; d_call: NA; clone_size: few; cdr3_nt: TGTGCCAGCAGTGCGCGGAGCGGAAGTTCGACTGAAGCTTTCTTT; cdr3_aa: CASSARSGSSTEAFF
v_call: TRBV10-3; j_call: TRBJ2-2; d_call: NA; clone_size: few; cdr3_nt: TGTGCCGTCGGCGACGCGAACACCGGGGAGCTGTTTTTT; cdr3_aa: CAVGDANTGELFF
v_call: TRBV20-1; j_call: TRBJ1-5; d_call: TRBD1; clone_size: NA; cdr3_nt: TGCAGTGCTAGTCAACAGGGGGCTGGCAATCAGCCCCAGCATTTT; cdr3_aa: CSASQQGAGNQPQHF
v_call: TRBV11-2; j_call: TRBJ2-7; d_call: TRBD2; clone_size: NA; cdr3_nt: TGTGCCAGCAGCTTACCCCCCCTATTAAGCGGGAGCTCCTACGAGCAGTACTTC; cdr3_aa: CASSLPPLLSGSSYEQYF
v_call: TRBV19; j_call: TRBJ2-5; d_call: NA; clone_size: NA; cdr3_nt: TGTGCCAGTAGTATTGGACTGGTGCGAGAGACCCAGTACTTC; cdr3_aa: CASSIGLVRETQYF
v_call: TRBV29-1; j_call: TRBJ1-1; d_call: NA; clone_size: NA; cdr3_nt: TGCAGCGTTGAAGAGGGGGGGAGAGGGACTGAAGCTTTCTTT; cdr3_aa: CSVEEGGRGTEAFF
v_call: TRBV15; j_call: TRBJ2-7; d_call: TRBD1; clone_size: NA; cdr3_nt: TGTGCCACCAGCAGGGGACAGGGGGCAAGGACCTACGAGCAGTACTTC; cdr3_aa: CATSRGQGARTYEQYF
v_call: TRBV29-1; j_call: TRBJ1-4; d_call: NA; clone_size: few; cdr3_nt: TGCAGCGTTGGCTTCGGGACAACTAATGAAAAACTGTTTTTT; cdr3_aa: CSVGFGTTNEKLFF
v_call: TRBV7-2; j_call: TRBJ1-4; d_call: NA; clone_size: NA; cdr3_nt: TGTGCCAGCAGCTTCTCGCCGGGAAACCCTAAACTGTTTTTT; cdr3_aa: CASSFSPGNPKLFF
v_call: TRBV29-1; j_call: TRBJ2-5; d_call: TRBD2; clone_size: NA; cdr3_nt: TGCAGCGTGGAAGGACTAGTCTCGGAGACCCAGTACTTC; cdr3_aa: CSVEGLVSETQYF
v_call: TRBV5-1; j_call: TRBJ2-7; d_call: TRBD2; clone_size: NA; cdr3_nt: TGCGCCAGCAGCTTGGTGGGACTAGCGGGGAACTACCCCTCCTCCTACGAGCAGTACTTC; cdr3_aa: CASSLVGLAGNYPSSYEQYF
v_call: TRBV15; j_call: TRBJ2-7; d_call: TRBD2; clone_size: few; cdr3_nt: TGTGCCACCAGTCAGGGAGGGAACTACGAGCAGTACTTC; cdr3_aa: CATSQGGNYEQYF
v_call: TRBV19; j_call: TRBJ1-5; d_call: NA; clone_size: NA; cdr3_nt: TGTGCCAGTAGTATCGGGCTAAAGGGGAGGGGCAATCAGCCCCAGCATTTT; cdr3_aa: CASSIGLKGRGNQPQHF
v_call: TRBV6-2/TRBV6-3; j_call: TRBJ1-2; d_call: TRBD1; clone_size: NA; cdr3_nt: TGTGCCAGCCGACAAATCGTCGGGACAGGATCTAACTATGGCTACACCTTC; cdr3_aa: CASRQIVGTGSNYGYTF
v_call: TRBV25-1; j_call: TRBJ2-1; d_call: TRBD2; clone_size: NA; cdr3_nt: TGTGCCAGCAGTGAATCGATGTGGGAGGGCCACCAGTTCTTC; cdr3_aa: CASSESMWEGHQFF
v_call: TRBV11-1; j_call: TRBJ2-3; d_call: NA; clone_size: NA; cdr3_nt: TGTGCCAGCAGCTTAGTAAATCTTAAGCCACAGGGCACAGATACGCAGTATTTT; cdr3_aa: CASSLVNLKPQGTDTQYF
v_call: TRBV2; j_call: TRBJ2-1; d_call: NA; clone_size: NA; cdr3_nt: TGTGCCAGCAGTGCCATGGCCAGCTCCTACAATGAGCAGTTCTTC; cdr3_aa: CASSAMASSYNEQFF
v_call: TRBV5-1; j_call: TRBJ1-2; d_call: NA; clone_size: NA; cdr3_nt: TGCGCCAGCAGCCGTGAGCCGGACAGAGCCTATGGCTACACCTTC; cdr3_aa: CASSREPDRAYGYTF
v_call: TRBV6-1; j_call: TRBJ2-2; d_call: TRBD1; clone_size: few; cdr3_nt: TGTGCCAGCAGTACGGGAGGACAGGGGACCGGGGAGCTGTTTTTT; cdr3_aa: CASSTGGQGTGELFF
v_call: TRBV18; j_call: TRBJ2-6; d_call: NA; clone_size: few; cdr3_nt: TGTGCCAGCTCACCAACAGCCCTCTCTGGGGCCAACGTCCTGACTTTC; cdr3_aa: CASSPTALSGANVLTF
v_call: TRBV4-3; j_call: TRBJ2-1; d_call: TRBD2; clone_size: many; cdr3_nt: TGCGCCAGCAGCCAAGGTCCGGCGGGGGGCAATGAGCAGTTCTTC; cdr3_aa: CASSQGPAGGNEQFF
v_call: TRBV29-1; j_call: TRBJ2-3; d_call: NA; clone_size: few; cdr3_nt: TGCAGCGTTGAAGATCGGGCCACAGATACGCAGTATTTT; cdr3_aa: CSVEDRATDTQYF
v_call: TRBV12-3/TRBV12-4; j_call: TRBJ1-2; d_call: NA; clone_size: NA; cdr3_nt: TGTGCCAGCAGTTTCAAGGGAAACTATGGCTACACCTTC; cdr3_aa: CASSFKGNYGYTF
v_call: TRBV6-1; j_call: TRBJ2-2; d_call: NA; clone_size: NA; cdr3_nt: TGTGCCAGCAGTGAAATGACCCCAGGGACCGGGGAGCTGTTTTTT; cdr3_aa: CASSEMTPGTGELFF
v_call: TRBV27; j_call: TRBJ2-7; d_call: NA; clone_size: few; cdr3_nt: TGTGCCAGCAGTACAGGGTCCCACGAGCAGTACTTC; cdr3_aa: CASSTGSHEQYF
v_call: TRBV30; j_call: TRBJ2-7; d_call: NA; clone_size: few; cdr3_nt: TGTGCCTGGAGTGTGTCGGGATACGAGCAGTACTTC; cdr3_aa: CAWSVSGYEQYF
v_call: TRBV6-2/TRBV6-3; j_call: TRBJ2-3; d_call: NA; clone_size: NA; cdr3_nt: TGTGCCAGCAGTTACTCGCAGTTAGCGAGCACAGATACGCAGTATTTT; cdr3_aa: CASSYSQLASTDTQYF
v_call: TRBV27; j_call: TRBJ2-1; d_call: TRBD2; clone_size: NA; cdr3_nt: TGTGCCAGCAGTGGACTAGCGGAGCCGGAGCAGTTCTTC; cdr3_aa: CASSGLAEPEQFF